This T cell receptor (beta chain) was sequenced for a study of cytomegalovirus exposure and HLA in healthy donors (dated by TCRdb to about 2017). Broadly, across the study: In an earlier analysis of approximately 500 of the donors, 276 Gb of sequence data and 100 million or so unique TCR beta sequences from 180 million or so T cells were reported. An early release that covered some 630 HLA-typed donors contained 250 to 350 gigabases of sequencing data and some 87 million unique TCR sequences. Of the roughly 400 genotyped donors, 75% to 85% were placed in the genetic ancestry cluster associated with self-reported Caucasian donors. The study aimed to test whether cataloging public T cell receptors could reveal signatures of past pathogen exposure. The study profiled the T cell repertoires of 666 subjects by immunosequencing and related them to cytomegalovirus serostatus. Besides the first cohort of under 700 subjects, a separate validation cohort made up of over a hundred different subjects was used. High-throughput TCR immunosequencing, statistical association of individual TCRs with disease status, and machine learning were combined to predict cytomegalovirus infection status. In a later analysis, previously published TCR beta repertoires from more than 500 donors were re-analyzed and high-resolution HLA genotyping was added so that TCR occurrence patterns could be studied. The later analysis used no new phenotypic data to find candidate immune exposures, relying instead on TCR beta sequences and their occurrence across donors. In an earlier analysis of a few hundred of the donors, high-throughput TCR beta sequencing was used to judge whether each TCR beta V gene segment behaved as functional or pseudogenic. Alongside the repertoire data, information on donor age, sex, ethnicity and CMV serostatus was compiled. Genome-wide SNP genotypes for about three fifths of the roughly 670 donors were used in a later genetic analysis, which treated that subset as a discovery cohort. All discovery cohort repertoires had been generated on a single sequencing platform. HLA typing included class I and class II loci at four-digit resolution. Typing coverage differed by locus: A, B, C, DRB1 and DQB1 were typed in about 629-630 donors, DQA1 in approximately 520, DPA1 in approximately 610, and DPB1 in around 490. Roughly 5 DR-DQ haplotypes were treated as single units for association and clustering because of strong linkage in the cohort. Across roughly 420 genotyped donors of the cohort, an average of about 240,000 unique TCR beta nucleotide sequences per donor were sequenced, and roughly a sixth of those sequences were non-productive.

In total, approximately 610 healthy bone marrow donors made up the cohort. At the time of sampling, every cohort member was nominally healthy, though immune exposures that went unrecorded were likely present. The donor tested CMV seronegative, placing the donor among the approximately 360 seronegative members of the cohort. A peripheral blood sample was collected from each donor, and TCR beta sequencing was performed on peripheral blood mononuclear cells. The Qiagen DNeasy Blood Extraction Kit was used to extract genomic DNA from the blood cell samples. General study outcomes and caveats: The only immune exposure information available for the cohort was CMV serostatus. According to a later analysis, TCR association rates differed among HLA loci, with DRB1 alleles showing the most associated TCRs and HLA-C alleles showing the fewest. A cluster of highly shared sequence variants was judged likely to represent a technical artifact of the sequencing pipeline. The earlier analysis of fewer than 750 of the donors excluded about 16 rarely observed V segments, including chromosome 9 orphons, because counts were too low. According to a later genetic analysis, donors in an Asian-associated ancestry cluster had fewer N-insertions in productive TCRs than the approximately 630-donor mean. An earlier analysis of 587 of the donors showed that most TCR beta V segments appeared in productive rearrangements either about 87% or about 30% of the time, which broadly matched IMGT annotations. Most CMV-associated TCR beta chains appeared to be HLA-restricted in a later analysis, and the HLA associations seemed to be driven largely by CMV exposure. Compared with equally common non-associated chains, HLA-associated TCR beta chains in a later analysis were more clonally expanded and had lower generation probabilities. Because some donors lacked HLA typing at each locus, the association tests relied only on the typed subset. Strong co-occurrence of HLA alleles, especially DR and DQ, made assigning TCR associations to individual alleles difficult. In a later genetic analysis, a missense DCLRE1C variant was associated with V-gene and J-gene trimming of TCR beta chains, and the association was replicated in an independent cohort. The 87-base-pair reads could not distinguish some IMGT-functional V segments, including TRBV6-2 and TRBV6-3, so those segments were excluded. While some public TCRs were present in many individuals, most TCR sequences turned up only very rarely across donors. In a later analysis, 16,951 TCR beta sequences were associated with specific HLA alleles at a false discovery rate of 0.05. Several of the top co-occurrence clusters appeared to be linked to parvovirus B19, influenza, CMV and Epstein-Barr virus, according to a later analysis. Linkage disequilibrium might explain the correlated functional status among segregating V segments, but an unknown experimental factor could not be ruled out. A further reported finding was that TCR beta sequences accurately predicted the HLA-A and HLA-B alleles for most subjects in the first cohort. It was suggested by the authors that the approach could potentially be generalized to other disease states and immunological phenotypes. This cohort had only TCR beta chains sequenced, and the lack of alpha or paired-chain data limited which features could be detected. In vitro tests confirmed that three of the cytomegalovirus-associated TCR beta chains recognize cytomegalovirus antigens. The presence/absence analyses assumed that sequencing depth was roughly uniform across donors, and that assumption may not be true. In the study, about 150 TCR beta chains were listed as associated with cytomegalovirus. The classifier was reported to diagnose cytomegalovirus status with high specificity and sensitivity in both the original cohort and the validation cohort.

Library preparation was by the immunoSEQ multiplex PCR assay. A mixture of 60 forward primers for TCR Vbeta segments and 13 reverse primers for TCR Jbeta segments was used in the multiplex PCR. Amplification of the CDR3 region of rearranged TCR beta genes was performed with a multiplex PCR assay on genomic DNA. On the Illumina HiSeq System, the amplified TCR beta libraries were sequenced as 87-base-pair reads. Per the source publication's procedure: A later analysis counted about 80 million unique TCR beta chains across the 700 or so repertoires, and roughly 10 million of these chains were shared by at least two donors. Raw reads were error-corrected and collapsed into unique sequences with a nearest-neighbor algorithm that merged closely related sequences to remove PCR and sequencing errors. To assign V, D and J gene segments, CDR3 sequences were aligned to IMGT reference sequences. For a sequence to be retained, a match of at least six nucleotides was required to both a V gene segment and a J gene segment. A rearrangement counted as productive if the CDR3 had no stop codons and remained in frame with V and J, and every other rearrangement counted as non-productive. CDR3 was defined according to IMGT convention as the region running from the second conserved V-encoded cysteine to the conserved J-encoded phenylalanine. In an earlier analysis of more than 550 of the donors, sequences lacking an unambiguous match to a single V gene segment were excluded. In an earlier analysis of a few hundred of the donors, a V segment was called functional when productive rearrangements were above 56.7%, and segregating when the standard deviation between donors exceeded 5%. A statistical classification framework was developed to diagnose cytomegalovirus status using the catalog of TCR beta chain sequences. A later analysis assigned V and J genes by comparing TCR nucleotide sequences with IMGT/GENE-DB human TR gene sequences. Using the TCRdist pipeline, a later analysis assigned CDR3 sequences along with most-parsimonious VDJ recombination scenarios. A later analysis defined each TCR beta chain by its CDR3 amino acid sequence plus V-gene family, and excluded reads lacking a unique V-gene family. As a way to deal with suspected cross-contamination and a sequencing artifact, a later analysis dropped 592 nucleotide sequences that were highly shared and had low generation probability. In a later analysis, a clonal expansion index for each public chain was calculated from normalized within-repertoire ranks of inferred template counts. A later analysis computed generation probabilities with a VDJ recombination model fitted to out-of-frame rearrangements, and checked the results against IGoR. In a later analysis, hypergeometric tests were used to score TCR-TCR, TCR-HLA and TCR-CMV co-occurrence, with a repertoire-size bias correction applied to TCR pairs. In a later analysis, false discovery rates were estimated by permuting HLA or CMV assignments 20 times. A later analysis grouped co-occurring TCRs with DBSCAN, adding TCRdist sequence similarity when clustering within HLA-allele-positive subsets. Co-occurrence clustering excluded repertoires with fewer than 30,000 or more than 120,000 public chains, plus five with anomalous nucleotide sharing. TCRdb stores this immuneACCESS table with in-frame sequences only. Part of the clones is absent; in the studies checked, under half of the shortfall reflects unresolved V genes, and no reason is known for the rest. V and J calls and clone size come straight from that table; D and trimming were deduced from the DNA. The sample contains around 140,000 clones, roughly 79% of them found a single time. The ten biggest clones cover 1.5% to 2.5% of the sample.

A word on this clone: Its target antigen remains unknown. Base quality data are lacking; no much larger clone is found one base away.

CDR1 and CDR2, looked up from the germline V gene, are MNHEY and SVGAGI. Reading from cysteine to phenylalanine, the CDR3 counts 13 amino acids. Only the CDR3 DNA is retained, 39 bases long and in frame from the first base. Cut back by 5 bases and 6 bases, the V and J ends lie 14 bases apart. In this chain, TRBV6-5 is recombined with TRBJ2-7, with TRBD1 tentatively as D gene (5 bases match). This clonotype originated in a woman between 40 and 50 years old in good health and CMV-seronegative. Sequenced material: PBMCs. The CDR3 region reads CASSRLDRCEQYF. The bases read TGTGCCAGCAGTCGATTAGACAGATGCGAGCAGTACTTC.